Listed here are 11 T cell receptor beta chains from one sample, sequenced in a study of immune heterogeneity within non-small cell lung tumors. Using 32 V and 13 J primers, multiplex PCR amplified TCR beta CDR3. TCRdb processed the multiplex PCR reads anew with MiXCR; each CDR3 protein has one entry. The sample holds roughly 2,000 distinct CDR3 sequences, around 42% seen once. Bulk tumor gDNA, 550 to 600 ng per sample, served as the TCR template. Several biopsies were spaced far apart within each primary tumor and obtained as surgery took place. Enrolled patients presented with newly diagnosed, previously untreated non-small cell lung cancer and underwent curative surgery. The sequenced material came from lung tumor tissue. Receptor source: a man in his 70s with non-small cell lung cancer.

The rearrangement uses TRBV4-2 and TRBJ2-5; the match to TRBD2 covers 7 bases. Germline CDR1 is LGHNA and CDR2 is YNFKEQ. CDR3 size: 15 residues. Germline trimming cut 1 base from V and 3 bases from J; bases unmatched to any gene: 5. CDR3 residues: CASSQGTGGEETQYF. The CDR3 bases are TGTGCCAGCAGCCAAGGTACGGGGGGTGAAGAGACCCAGTACTTC.

The genes are TRBV18 and TRBJ2-1; 10 nucleotides line up with TRBD1. V trimming: 0 bases; J trimming: 8 bases; junction bases outside the gene matches: 7. The CDR3 length is 16 residues. Germline CDR1 is KGHSH and CDR2 is LQKENI. The CDR3 DNA reads as TGTGCCAGCTCACCACCCGGGACAGGGGCCATCTATGAGCAGTTCTTC. Translating gives CASSPPGTGAIYEQFF.

This rearrangement joins TRBV4-2 to TRBJ2-1; 9 bases match TRBD2. The CDR3 has 16 residues. Looked up from germline, CDR1 is LGHNA and CDR2 is YNFKEQ. The ends lost 1 base at V and 2 bases at J; junction bases unmatched: 3. For the CDR3, the DNA is TGTGCCAGCAGCCAAGCCCTAGCGGGGCCCTACAATGAGCAGTTCTTC. This sequence encodes CASSQALAGPYNEQFF.

The V and J genes are TRBV4-3 and TRBJ1-6; unclear D gene. Germline assignment: CDR1 LGHNA and CDR2 YSLEER. The CDR3 has 14 residues. Trimming stripped 0 bases from V and 7 bases from J, with 7 bases between. The chain's CDR3 is CASSQEMMNSPLHF. For the CDR3, the DNA is TGCGCCAGCAGCCAAGAGATGATGAATTCACCCCTCCACTTT.

The V and J genes are TRBV7-8 and TRBJ2-7; D remains ambiguous. This CDR3 has 12 amino acids. V lost 2 bases to trimming and J lost 3 bases, with 5 bases between them. Germline V gene data show CDR1 as SGHVS and CDR2 as FQNEAQ. The CDR3 here is CASSLTDYEQYF. The DNA of the CDR3 is TGTGCCAGCAGCTTAACCGACTACGAGCAGTACTTC.

CDR3 in amino acids: CASSRSSYEQYF. CDR3 in DNA: TGTGCCAGCAGCCGCAGCTCCTACGAGCAGTACTTC. This chain joins TRBV6-1 and TRBJ2-7; no definite D call. CDR1 MNHNS and CDR2 SASEGT come from the germline V gene. The CDR3 sequence is 12 residues long. The germline V and J ends were trimmed by 6 bases and 0 bases, with 6 bases remaining between them.

The rearrangement joins TRBV4-1 to TRBJ2-7; maybe TRBD1 (5 bases). CDR1 and CDR2 from the germline V gene are MGHRA and YSYEKL. The CDR3 consists of 16 residues. V was cut by 3 bases and J by 1 base, with 16 bases left in between. The CDR3 here is CASSQNAPGRSYEQYF. The CDR3 DNA reads TGCGCCAGCAGCCAGAACGCCCCAGGGCGATCCTACGAGCAGTACTTC.

This clonotype was detected a few times. This rearrangement joins TRBV20-1 to TRBJ2-7, with 9 bases lining up with TRBD2. With V trimmed by 1 base and J by 6 bases, 10 bases remained unmatched. Germline V gene data show CDR1 as DFQATT and CDR2 as SNEGSKA (reference sequence). The length of the CDR3 is 15 residues. CDR3: CSARGEGLANPEQYF. The CDR3 nucleotides read TGCAGTGCTAGAGGGGAAGGACTAGCGAATCCCGAGCAGTACTTC.

The rearrangement links TRBV6-2 or TRBV6-3 to TRBJ2-7; D gene uncertain. The V gene's germline CDR1 is MNHEY and CDR2 SVGEGT. This CDR3 has 14 residues. Trimming shortened V by 2 bases and J by 7 bases, and 15 bases separated the two germline ends. In nucleotides, the CDR3 is TGTGCCAGCAGTTACGGACCCGGCTTCGGGGAGCAGTACTTC. Its translation is CASSYGPGFGEQYF.

This clonotype was seen once. CDR3 DNA: TGTGCCAGCAGTTACTTGGCAGGGTGGTCCACTGAAGCTTTCTTT. Its protein is CASSYLAGWSTEAFF. The gene calls are TRBV6-5 and TRBJ1-1; D possibly corresponds to TRBD1 (5 bases). V was clipped by 1 base and J by 4 bases, with 13 bases between them. Germline-derived CDR1 and CDR2 are MNHEY and SVGAGI. This CDR3 has 15 residues.

This clonotype came up a few times. The chain carries TRBV7-9 and TRBJ2-5; a weak D match, TRBD2 (6 bases). In germline, CDR1 is SEHNR, CDR2 FQNEAQ (reference sequence). The CDR3 is made up of 13 amino acids. The V end was cut by 5 bases, the J end by 3 bases, with 10 bases between. The chain's CDR3 is CASSMDYEETQYF. The CDR3, as DNA: TGTGCCAGCAGCATGGACTACGAAGAGACCCAGTACTTC.